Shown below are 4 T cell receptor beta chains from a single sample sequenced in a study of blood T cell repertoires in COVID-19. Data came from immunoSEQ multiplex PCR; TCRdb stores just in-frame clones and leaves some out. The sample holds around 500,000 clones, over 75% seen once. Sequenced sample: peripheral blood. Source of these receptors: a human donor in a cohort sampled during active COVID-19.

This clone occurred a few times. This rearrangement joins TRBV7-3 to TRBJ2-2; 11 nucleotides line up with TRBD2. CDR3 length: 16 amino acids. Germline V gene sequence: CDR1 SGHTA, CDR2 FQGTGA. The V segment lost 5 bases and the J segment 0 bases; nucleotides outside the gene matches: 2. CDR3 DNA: TGTGCCAGCAGCCCGGGACTAGCGGCGAACACCGGGGAGCTGTTTTTT. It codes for CASSPGLAANTGELFF. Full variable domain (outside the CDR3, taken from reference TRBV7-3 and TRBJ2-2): GAGVSQTPSNKVTEKGKYVELRCDPISGHTALYWYRQSLGQGPEFLIYFQGTGAADDSGLPNDRFFAVRPEGSVSTLKIQRTERGDSAVYLCASSPGLAANTGELFFGEGSRLTVL.

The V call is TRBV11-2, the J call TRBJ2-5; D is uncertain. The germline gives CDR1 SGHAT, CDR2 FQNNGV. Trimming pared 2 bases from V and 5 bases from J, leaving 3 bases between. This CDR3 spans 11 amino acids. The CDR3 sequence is CASSLSETQYF. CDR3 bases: TGTGCCAGCAGCTTATCGGAGACCCAGTACTTC.

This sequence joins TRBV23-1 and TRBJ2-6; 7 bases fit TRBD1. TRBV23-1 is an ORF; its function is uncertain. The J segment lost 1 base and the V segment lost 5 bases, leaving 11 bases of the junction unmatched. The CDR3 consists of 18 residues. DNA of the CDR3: TGCGCCAGCAGTGAACGACAGGGACCATCGTCTGGGGCCAACGTCCTGACTTTC. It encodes CASSERQGPSSGANVLTF.

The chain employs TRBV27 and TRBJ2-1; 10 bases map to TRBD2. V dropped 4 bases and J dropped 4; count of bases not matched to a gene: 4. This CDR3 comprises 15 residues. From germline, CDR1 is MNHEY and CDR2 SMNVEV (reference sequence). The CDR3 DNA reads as TGTGCCAGCAGTTCTAGCGGGGGTAGATACAATGAGCAGTTCTTC. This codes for CASSSSGGRYNEQFF.